This TCR beta chain was captured by sequencing in a study of cytomegalovirus exposure and HLA in healthy donors. Study-level information: Prior work identified around 110 million unique TCR beta sequences in approximately 180 million T cells.

The CDR3 loop spans 16 amino acids. V was pared by 0 bases and J by 2 bases, with 6 bases of the junction left unmatched. Germline lookup yields CDR1 WSHSY and CDR2 SAAADI. As for the donors, each was a healthy bone marrow donor. Findings and caveats of the study: A list of approximately 160 TCR beta chains associated with cytomegalovirus was given.

This clone was seen once. Its antigen is unknown. Researchers ran the PCR with 60 Vbeta and 13 Jbeta primers. Per the original data handling: About 11 million shared chains were among the roughly 78 million unique TCR beta chains that a later analysis counted. Sequencing was performed with immunoSEQ multiplex PCR; in TCRdb, only in-frame clones are kept and a portion is missing. V and J calls plus clone size are reproduced from that table; the DNA served to infer D and trimming. The table includes about 200,000 clones, 87% detected once. Sequences were obtained from PBMCs. The chain carries TRBV10-2 and TRBJ2-7; 8 bases agree with TRBD2. The source is a boy between 2 and 10 years old in good health and CMV-seronegative. The CDR3 spells CASSESTQRGTYEQYF. The CDR3 bases are TGCGCCAGCAGTGAGTCGACTCAGCGGGGGACCTACGAGCAGTACTTC.